This T cell receptor beta chain originates from a study of vaccination effects on CD4 cells after COVID-19. Notes on the study in general: Convalescent patients were scarce in the study, and it lacked early post-infection timepoints.

In the ViraFEST assay, antigen-specific CD4+ clonotypes were identified by expansion after peptide-pool stimulation. CD4+ T cells were isolated after around ten days of culture. BNT162b2 vaccine or mRNA-1273 vaccine was given to participants in two doses. No vaccinee had earlier SARS-CoV-2 infection, and nucleocapsid antibodies were negative. Cells had half their medium changed to IL-2 medium on days 3 and 7. The sample holds a few counts of this clone. What it recognizes is unknown. Generated by immunoSEQ multiplex PCR, the TCRdb table keeps only in-frame clones and is missing some. The table has some 29,000 clones, 74% seen once. This sequence was found in a human donor who received a COVID-19 vaccine. The sample in question was CD4+ T cells from PBMCs cultured with HCoV-OC43 spike peptides, obtained after COVID-19 vaccination. Subset reported: HCoV-OC43 spike overlapping peptide pool stimulation.

The CDR3, as DNA: TGTGCCACCAGTGATTTCGGTGGATCGCCCCAGCATTTT. This encodes CATSDFGGSPQHF. V is TRBV24-1 and J is TRBJ1-5; D is ambiguous. The ends were cut back, 1 base at V and 9 bases at J, with 9 bases in the middle. In germline, CDR1 is KGHDR, CDR2 SFDVKD. The CDR3 consists of 13 residues.